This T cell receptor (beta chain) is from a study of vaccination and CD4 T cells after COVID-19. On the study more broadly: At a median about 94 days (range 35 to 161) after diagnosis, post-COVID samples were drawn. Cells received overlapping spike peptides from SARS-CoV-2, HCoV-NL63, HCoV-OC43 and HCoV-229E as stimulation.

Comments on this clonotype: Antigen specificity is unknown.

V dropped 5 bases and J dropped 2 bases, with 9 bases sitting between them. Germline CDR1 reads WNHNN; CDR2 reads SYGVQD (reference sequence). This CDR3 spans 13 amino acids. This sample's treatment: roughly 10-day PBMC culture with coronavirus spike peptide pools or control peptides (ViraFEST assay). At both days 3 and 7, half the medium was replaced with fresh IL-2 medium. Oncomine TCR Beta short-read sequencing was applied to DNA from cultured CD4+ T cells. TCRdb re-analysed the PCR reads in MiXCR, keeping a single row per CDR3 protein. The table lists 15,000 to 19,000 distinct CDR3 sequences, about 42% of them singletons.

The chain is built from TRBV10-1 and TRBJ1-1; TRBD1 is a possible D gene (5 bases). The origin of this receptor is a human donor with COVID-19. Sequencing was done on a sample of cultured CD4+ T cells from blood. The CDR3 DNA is TGCGCCAGCAGTAGGGACGGCAACACTGAAGCTTTCTTT. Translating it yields CASSRDGNTEAFF.